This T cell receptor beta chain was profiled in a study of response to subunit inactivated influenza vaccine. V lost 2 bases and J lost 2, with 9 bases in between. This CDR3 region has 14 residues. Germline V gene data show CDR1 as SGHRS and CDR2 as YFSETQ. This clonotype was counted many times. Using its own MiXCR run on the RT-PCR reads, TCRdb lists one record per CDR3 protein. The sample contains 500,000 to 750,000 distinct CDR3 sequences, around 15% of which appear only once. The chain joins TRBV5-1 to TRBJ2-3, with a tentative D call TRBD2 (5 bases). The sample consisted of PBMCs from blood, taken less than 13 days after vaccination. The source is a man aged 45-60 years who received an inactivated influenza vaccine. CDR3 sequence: CASSLAVPTDTQYF. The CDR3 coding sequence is TGCGCCAGCAGCTTAGCGGTACCCACAGATACGCAGTATTTT.